The present T cell receptor beta chain was sequenced within a study of blood T cell repertoires in COVID-19. About the study: The cDNA or gDNA used as material had been derived from T cells, B-cell-depleted T cells, or PBMCs.

Per the original methods: Amplification of reference gene primers was used by the study to estimate nucleated cell counts. TCRdb keeps only in-frame clones here, not all; method: immunoSEQ multiplex PCR. That table supplies the V and J calls and clone size; D and trimming were determined from the DNA. The data show roughly 150,000 clones, around 84% seen once. From germline, CDR1 is SGHRS and CDR2 YFSETQ. The CDR3 length is 14 residues. Losses at the gene ends were 4 bases for V and 5 bases for J; bases not matched to a gene: 6. Individuals aged about 18 to 95 years were recruited from around 22 US areas.

The rearrangement links TRBV5-1 to TRBJ1-1; TRBD1 aligns across 9 bases. Sequencing used PBMCs or T cells enriched from blood (not recorded which). The TCR sequence derives from a woman aged 45-65 years who had recovered from COVID-19. The CDR3 nucleotides are TGCGCCAGCAGCGTTTCCGGGACAGGGACTGAAGCTTTCTTT. Translation gives CASSVSGTGTEAFF.